The 15 T cell receptor beta chains below come from one sample, sequenced in a study of T cells in Graves' hyperthyroidism and ophthalmopathy. Using RNA transcripts as the source, TCR beta CDR3 regions were amplified. A first-round RT-PCR of the TCR CDR3 used the HTBI primer set. TCRdb reprocessed the multiplex PCR reads with MiXCR, giving one entry per CDR3 protein. This sample has 450,000 to 700,000 distinct CDR3 sequences, with under 60% found just once. The sequencing input was peripheral blood or thyroid tissue (not recorded which). The origin of the receptors is a woman aged 18-29 years with Graves' hyperthyroidism.

The chain combines TRBV15 with TRBJ1-1; D is possibly TRBD1 (5 bases). Germline values: CDR1 LNHNV, CDR2 YYDKDF (reference sequence). The CDR3 is 13 residues long. V was clipped by 0 bases and J by 6 bases, with 8 bases between them. CDR3 residues: CATSREVGAEAFF. The CDR3 DNA sequence: TGTGCCACCAGCAGAGAAGTAGGGGCTGAAGCTTTCTTT. The full variable domain, with the rest looked up from reference TRBV15 and TRBJ1-1, is DAMVIQNPRYQVTQFGKPVTLSCSQTLNHNVMYWYQQKSSQAPKLLFHYYDKDFNNEADTPDNFQSRRPNTSFCFLDIRSPGLGDTAMYLCATSREVGAEAFFGQGTRLTVV.

This clonotype was observed a few times. V and J are TRBV10-3 and TRBJ2-1, with 7 bases identical to TRBD2. Germline assignment: CDR1 ENHRY and CDR2 SYGVKD. V dropped 1 base and J dropped 8; count of bases not matched to a gene: 2. The CDR3 loop spans 13 amino acids. The chain's CDR3 is CAISEFRGDEQFF. CDR3 sequence (DNA): TGTGCCATCAGTGAGTTTCGGGGGGATGAGCAGTTCTTC.

This clonotype came up many times. V usage is TRBV7-2 and J usage is TRBJ2-5; 7 bases are a match to TRBD2. Germline loops: CDR1 SGHTA, CDR2 FQGNSA. V lost 6 bases to trimming and J lost 0 bases; unmatched junction nucleotides: 1. This CDR3 is 13 amino acids long. The CDR3 sequence: CASRRENQETQYF. CDR3 DNA: TGTGCCAGCAGGCGGGAGAACCAAGAGACCCAGTACTTC.

This clonotype was counted ten times or more. The genes are TRBV19 and TRBJ1-5, with TRBD1 identical over 9 bases. Germline CDR1 and CDR2: LNHDA and SQIVND (reference sequence). There are 14 residues in the CDR3. V dropped 6 bases and J dropped 9; count of bases not matched to a gene: 9. CDR3 amino acids: CASSPDRGASPQHF. CDR3 in DNA: TGTGCCAGTAGCCCAGACAGGGGGGCATCGCCCCAGCATTTT.

In the case of this clonotype: Being one base from a much bigger clone, this may be a read error. The chain joins TRBV7-2 to TRBJ2-7; D unresolved. Germline assignment: CDR1 SGHTA and CDR2 FQGNSA. The CDR3 spans 14 residues. V was pared by 6 bases and J by 6 bases, with 18 bases between. CDR3 in amino acids: CASSWETVTFEQYF. In nucleotides, the CDR3 is TGTGCCAGCAGTTGGGAAACGGTTACCTTCGAGCAGTACTTC.

V is TRBV18 and J is TRBJ2-6; 7 nucleotides match TRBD1. Trimming took 4 bases from V and 2 from J; bases not matched to a gene: 11. CDR1 and CDR2 (germline): KGHSH, LQKENI. The CDR3 is 18 amino acids. The CDR3, as DNA: TGTGCCAGCTCACTTCGAACAGGGGTCGTCACTGGGGCCAACGTCCTGACTTTC. Protein sequence: CASSLRTGVVTGANVLTF.

J is TRBJ2-7 and V is TRBV7-9, with 8 bases identical to TRBD1. The CDR3 is 16 amino acids. V lost 2 bases and J lost 2; bases outside the gene matches: 8. Germline assignment: CDR1 SEHNR and CDR2 FQNEAQ (reference sequence). This CDR3 reads CASSLSGTGRTYEQYF. DNA for the CDR3: TGTGCCAGCAGCTTATCCGGGACAGGAAGAACCTACGAGCAGTACTTC.

CDR3 nucleotides: TGCAGTGCTAGAGTCCAGTGGGGGGCTTTCTTT. Protein sequence: CSARVQWGAFF. The chain couples TRBV20-1 to TRBJ1-1; tentatively, D is TRBD1 (5 bases). V lost 1 base, J lost 11 bases, and 11 bases lay in between. Per the germline V gene, CDR1 is DFQATT and CDR2 is SNEGSKA (reference sequence). This CDR3 comprises 11 residues.

This chain uses TRBV24-1 with TRBJ1-4, with 8 positions matching TRBD1. V was clipped by 5 bases and J by 8 bases; unmatched bases: 9. Per the germline V gene, CDR1 is KGHDR and CDR2 is SFDVKD. The CDR3 is 15 residues long. The DNA of the CDR3 is TGTGCCACCAGTGCCTCTTGGACAGGGCAAGAAAAACTGTTTTTT. Encoded protein: CATSASWTGQEKLFF.

This clonotype was recorded many times. The CDR3 spells CASRKRENTEAFF. For the CDR3, the DNA is TGTGCCAGCAGAAAAAGGGAGAACACTGAAGCTTTCTTT. The chain couples TRBV27 to TRBJ1-1, with D hard to call. The CDR3 extends over 13 amino acids. The V end lost 6 bases, the J end lost 1 base, and 9 bases lay between the germline ends. Germline CDR1 and CDR2: MNHEY and SMNVEV (reference sequence).

This chain uses TRBV29-1 with TRBJ2-7; D uncertain. This CDR3 region has 16 residues. Germline CDR1 reads SQVTM; CDR2 reads ANQGSEA. Trimming stripped 6 bases from V and 5 bases from J, with 26 bases between. The CDR3: CSVYMWASSPSDEQYF. Here the CDR3 DNA reads TGCAGCGTGTATATGTGGGCCAGCTCACCATCGGACGAGCAGTACTTC.

Many counts were recorded for this clonotype. The rearrangement uses TRBV5-1 and TRBJ1-2; possible D gene TRBD1, 5 bases. The CDR3 contains 15 residues. Germline values: CDR1 SGHRS, CDR2 YFSETQ. V was cut by 2 bases and J by 8 bases, with 19 bases left in between. In DNA, the CDR3 is TGCGCCAGCAGCTTACAGGACCCTGCCAACGGAGGCTACACCTTC. Translated: CASSLQDPANGGYTF.

The CDR3 here is CASSPVVGTDTHGYTF. The CDR3 region has the DNA TGCGCCAGCAGCCCCGTGGTTGGCACAGATACGCATGGCTACACCTTC. The genes are TRBV5-1 and TRBJ1-2, with no clear D. This CDR3 region has 16 residues. Germline V gene data show CDR1 as SGHRS and CDR2 as YFSETQ. The germline V and J ends were trimmed by 4 bases and 6 bases, with 22 bases remaining between them.

V gene TRBV29-1 combines with J gene TRBJ2-5; D gene uncertain. V shed 6 bases and J shed 5 bases, with 7 bases lying between them. The germline V gene has CDR1 SQVTM and CDR2 ANQGSEA. The CDR3 is 10 amino acids. CDR3 bases: TGCAGCGTCCCCGGGGAGACCCAGTACTTC. Its translation: CSVPGETQYF.

This clonotype occurred a few times. The V and J genes are TRBV24-1 and TRBJ2-3, with 9 nucleotides matching TRBD2. With 9 bases clipped from V and 6 bases from J, the junction kept 15 bases outside the gene matches. CDR3 length: 16 residues. Germline lookup yields CDR1 KGHDR and CDR2 SFDVKD. The CDR3 here is CATDAEASGELDTQYF. The CDR3 DNA reads as TGTGCCACCGATGCAGAGGCTAGCGGGGAACTGGATACGCAGTATTTT.